This section outlines one T cell receptor beta chain sequence together with its context. The antigen remains unidentified. Isolated RNA was reverse transcribed in full, so expressed TCRB transcripts were sequenced. The repertoire was sequenced with immunoSEQ multiplex PCR; TCRdb's copy has only in-frame clones and lacks some. The data show around 250,000 clones, 68% seen once. This sample stems from a study of beta chain features in type 1 diabetes. Study outcomes and limitations: VDJ junctions from type 1 diabetes patients carried fewer insertions and larger deletions. With patients and controls alike, PCR might favor shorter templates to an equal degree.

This receptor was taken from a man aged 30-40 years in good health. The sequencing input was naive CD4+ T cells from blood.

The CDR3 nucleotides are TGTGCCAGCAGCTCCATCGCGGGGGCGTCCTACGAGCAGTACTTC. As protein: CASSSIAGASYEQYF. The V and J genes are TRBV14 and TRBJ2-7, with D possibly matching TRBD2 (7 bases). Trimming removed 5 bases from V and 1 base from J, with 15 bases in between. The CDR3 spans 15 residues. Germline V lookup: CDR1 SGHDN, CDR2 FVKESK.